One sample yielded the 9 T cell receptor beta chains listed below, sequenced in a study of shared clonotypes between healthy human individuals. Clones were read by immunoSEQ multiplex PCR, and TCRdb kept only the in-frame ones, dropping some. The repertoire holds some 2,000,000 clones, with less than 95% as singletons. As defined, naive CD8 cells were CD45RO-negative and positively selected for CCR7, with terminally differentiated effector memory CD45RA+ cells excluded. Sequences were obtained from naive CD8+ T cells sorted from blood. The receptors were sampled from a man aged 18 to 30 in good health.

The rearrangement uses TRBV5-1 and TRBJ2-7; D is tentatively TRBD1 or TRBD2 (5 bases each). Trimming left V 2 bases short and J 6 bases short, with 24 bases between. CDR3 length equals 17 residues. Germline V gene sequence: CDR1 SGHRS, CDR2 YFSETQ. The CDR3 DNA reads as TGCGCCAGCAGCTTTAGTTTAAGAGGGCAGGGTTTTATCGAGCAGTACTTC. This translates into CASSFSLRGQGFIEQYF. The whole variable domain, remainder taken from reference TRBV5-1 and TRBJ2-7, is KAGVTQTPRYLIKTRGQQVTLSCSPISGHRSVSWYQQTPGQGLQFLFEYFSETQRNKGNFPGRFSGRQFSNSRSEMNVSTLELGDSALYLCASSFSLRGQGFIEQYFGPGTRLTVT.

This sequence joins TRBV7-2 and TRBJ1-5; D is undetermined. Germline-derived CDR1 and CDR2 are SGHTA and FQGNSA. V was clipped by 5 bases and J by 0 bases, with 11 bases between them. The CDR3 has 15 residues. The CDR3 DNA sequence: TGTGCCAGCAGCCCGTCGTGGAGTAGCAATCAGCCCCAGCATTTT. Protein: CASSPSWSSNQPQHF.

This chain uses TRBV15 with TRBJ2-7, with D perhaps being TRBD1 or TRBD2 (5 bases each). CDR3 size: 12 residues. CDR1 is LNHNV and CDR2 is YYDKDF in the germline V gene (reference sequence). V was pared by 0 bases and J by 6 bases, with 6 bases between. CDR3 residues: CATSRDGTEQYF. The CDR3 DNA reads as TGTGCCACCAGCAGAGATGGGACCGAGCAGTACTTC. The complete variable domain, with remaining parts taken from reference TRBV15 and TRBJ2-7, reads DAMVIQNPRYQVTQFGKPVTLSCSQTLNHNVMYWYQQKSSQAPKLLFHYYDKDFNNEADTPDNFQSRRPNTSFCFLDIRSPGLGDTAMYLCATSRDGTEQYFGPGTRLTVT.

The chain is built from TRBV6-5 and TRBJ1-2, with D maybe TRBD1 (6 bases). Trimming pared 6 bases from V and 7 bases from J, leaving 15 bases between. CDR1 is MNHEY, CDR2 SVGAGI, per germline. CDR3 size: 13 residues. CDR3 DNA sequence: TGTGCCAGCAGCCCCCCGGGGGCGTTTGGCTACACCTTC. Protein sequence: CASSPPGAFGYTF.

The chain employs TRBV19 and TRBJ2-2; 8 bases agree with TRBD1. V was clipped by 5 bases and J by 4 bases; unmatched bases: 9. The CDR3 is 16 amino acids. Germline V lookup: CDR1 LNHDA, CDR2 SQIVND (reference sequence). The CDR3 nucleotides are TGTGCCAGTAGTCCCCGGACAGGGTCGAGCACCGGGGAGCTGTTTTTT. Its protein product is CASSPRTGSSTGELFF.

This clone showed up just once. At the DNA level, this CDR3 is encoded by other sequences in the same sample as well. The chain combines TRBV7-2 with TRBJ2-7; D gene unclear. The V end lost 4 bases, the J end lost 0 bases, and 4 bases lay between the germline ends. The CDR3 is made up of 12 amino acids. The V gene's germline CDR1 is SGHTA and CDR2 FQGNSA. The CDR3 spells CASSSSSYEQYF. In nucleotides, the CDR3 is TGTGCCAGCAGCTCAAGCTCCTACGAGCAGTACTTC.

The V gene is TRBV7-8, the J gene TRBJ1-5, with D tentatively TRBD1 (5 bases). The CDR3 sequence is 15 residues long. The germline V gene has CDR1 SGHVS and CDR2 FQNEAQ. The V end was cut by 1 base, the J end by 4 bases, with 11 bases between. CDR3 nucleotides: TGTGCCAGCAGCTTAGATGCCGGGGCTAATCAGCCCCAGCATTTT. Its translation: CASSLDAGANQPQHF.

The chain combines TRBV7-9 with TRBJ2-5, with D uncertain. V was shortened by 7 bases and J by 2 bases, with 14 bases between the two germline ends. This CDR3 comprises 14 residues. Germline assignment: CDR1 SEHNR and CDR2 FQNEAQ (reference sequence). CDR3 sequence (DNA): TGTGCCAGCACCGTACCTGGGGTTCAAGAGACCCAGTACTTC. Encoded protein: CASTVPGVQETQYF.

The J gene is TRBJ2-5, the V gene TRBV5-4, with 11 bases lining up with TRBD2. The germline V gene has CDR1 SGHNT and CDR2 YYREEE (reference sequence). With V trimmed by 0 bases and J by 2 bases, 6 bases remained unmatched. The CDR3 contains 17 residues. CDR3 region: CASSLGVAGGPQETQYF. The CDR3 DNA sequence: TGTGCCAGCAGCTTGGGAGTAGCGGGGGGGCCACAAGAGACCCAGTACTTC.